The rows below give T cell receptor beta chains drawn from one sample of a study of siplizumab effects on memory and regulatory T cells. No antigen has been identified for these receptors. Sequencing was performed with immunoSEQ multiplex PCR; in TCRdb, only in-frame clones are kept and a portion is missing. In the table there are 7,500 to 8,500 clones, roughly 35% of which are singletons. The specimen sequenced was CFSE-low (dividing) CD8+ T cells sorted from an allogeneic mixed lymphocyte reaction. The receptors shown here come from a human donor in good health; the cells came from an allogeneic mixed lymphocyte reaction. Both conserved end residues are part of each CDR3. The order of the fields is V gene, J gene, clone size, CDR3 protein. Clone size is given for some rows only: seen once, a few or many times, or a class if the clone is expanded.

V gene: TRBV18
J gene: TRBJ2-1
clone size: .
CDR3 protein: CASSLPGLAGGNEQFF

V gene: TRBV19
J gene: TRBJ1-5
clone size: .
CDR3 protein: CASSLQDSFNQPQHF

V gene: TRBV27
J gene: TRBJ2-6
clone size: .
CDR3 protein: CASSEESWLQSRANVLTF

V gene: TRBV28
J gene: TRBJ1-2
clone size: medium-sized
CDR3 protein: CASSFQDRGNYGYTF

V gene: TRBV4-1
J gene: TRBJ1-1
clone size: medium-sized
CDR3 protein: CASSQDGGLFKMNTEAFF

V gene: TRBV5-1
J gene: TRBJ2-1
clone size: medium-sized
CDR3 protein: CASSLGLAVTYNEQFF

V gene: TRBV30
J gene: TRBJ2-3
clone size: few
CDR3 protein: CAWSDPDTQYF

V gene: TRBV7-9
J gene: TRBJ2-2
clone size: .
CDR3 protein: CASSLLLAVNTGELFF

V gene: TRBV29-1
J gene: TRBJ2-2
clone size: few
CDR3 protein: CSVEGADRDRTGELFF

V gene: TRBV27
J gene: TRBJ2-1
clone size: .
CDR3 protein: CASSWTSTYNEQFF

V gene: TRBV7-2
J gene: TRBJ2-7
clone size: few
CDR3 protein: CASSLSGGLYEQYF

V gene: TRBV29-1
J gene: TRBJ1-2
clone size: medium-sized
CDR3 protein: CSVEGGIGYTF

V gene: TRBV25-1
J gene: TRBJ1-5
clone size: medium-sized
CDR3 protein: CASRGYQPQHF

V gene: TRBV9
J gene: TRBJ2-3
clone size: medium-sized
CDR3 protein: CASSRASPDTQYF

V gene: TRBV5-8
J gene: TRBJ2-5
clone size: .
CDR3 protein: CASSPRLAGVETQYF

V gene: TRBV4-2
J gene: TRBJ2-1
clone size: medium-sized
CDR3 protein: CASSPIYIDEQFF

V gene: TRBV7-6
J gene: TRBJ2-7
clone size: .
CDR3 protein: CASSPPRASEQYF

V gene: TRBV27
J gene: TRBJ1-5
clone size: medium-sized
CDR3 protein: CASGPINQPQHF

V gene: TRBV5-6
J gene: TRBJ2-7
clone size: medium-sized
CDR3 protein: CASSPGTGPYEQYF

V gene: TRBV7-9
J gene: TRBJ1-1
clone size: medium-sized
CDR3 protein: CASSALGSGRSEAFF

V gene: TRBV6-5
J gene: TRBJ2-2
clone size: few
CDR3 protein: CASSYAIGDPGELFF

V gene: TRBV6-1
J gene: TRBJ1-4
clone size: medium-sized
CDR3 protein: CASRMTGVTEKLFF

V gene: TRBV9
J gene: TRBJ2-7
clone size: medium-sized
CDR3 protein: CASSVGSGSYEQYF

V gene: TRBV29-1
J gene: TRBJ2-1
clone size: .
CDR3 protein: CSVGQGYNEQFF

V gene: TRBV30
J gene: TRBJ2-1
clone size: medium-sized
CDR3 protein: CAWTWGGPSDEQFF

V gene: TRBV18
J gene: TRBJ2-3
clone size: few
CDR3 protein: CASSPRQDTQYF

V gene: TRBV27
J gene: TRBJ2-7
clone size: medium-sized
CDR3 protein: CASSPNRDRDYEQYF

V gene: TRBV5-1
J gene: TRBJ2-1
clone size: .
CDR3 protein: CASSLFGFSGRILYNEQFF

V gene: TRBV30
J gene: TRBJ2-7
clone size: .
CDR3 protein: CAWSRTGNDEQYF